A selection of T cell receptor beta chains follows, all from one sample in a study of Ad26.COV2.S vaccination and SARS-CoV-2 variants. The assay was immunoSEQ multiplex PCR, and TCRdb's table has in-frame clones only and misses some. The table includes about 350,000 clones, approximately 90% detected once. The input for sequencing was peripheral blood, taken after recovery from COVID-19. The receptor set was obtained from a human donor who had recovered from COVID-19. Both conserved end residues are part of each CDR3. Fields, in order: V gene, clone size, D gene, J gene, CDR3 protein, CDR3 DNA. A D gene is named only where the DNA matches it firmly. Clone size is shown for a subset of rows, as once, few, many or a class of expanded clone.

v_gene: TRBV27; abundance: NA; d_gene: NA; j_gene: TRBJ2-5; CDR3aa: CASSHGTDQETQYF; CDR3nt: TGTGCCAGCAGCCACGGGACCGATCAAGAGACCCAGTACTTC
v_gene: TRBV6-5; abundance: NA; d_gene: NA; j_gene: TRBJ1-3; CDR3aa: CASTPGLENTIYF; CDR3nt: TGTGCCAGCACCCCCGGTTTGGAAAACACCATATATTTT
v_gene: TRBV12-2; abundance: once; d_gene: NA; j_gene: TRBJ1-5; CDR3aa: CASRLVGWIGDTGNQPQHF; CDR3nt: TGTGCAAGTCGCTTAGTGGGCTGGATAGGGGATACGGGCAATCAGCCCCAGCATTTT
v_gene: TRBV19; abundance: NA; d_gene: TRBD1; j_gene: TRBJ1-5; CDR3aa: CASRQNGQVSNQPQHF; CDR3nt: TGTGCCAGTAGACAAAATGGACAGGTTAGCAATCAGCCCCAGCATTTT
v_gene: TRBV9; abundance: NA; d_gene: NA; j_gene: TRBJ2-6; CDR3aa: CATMYIFRGGANVLTF; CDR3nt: TGTGCCACAATGTACATTTTCAGGGGTGGGGCCAACGTCCTGACTTTC
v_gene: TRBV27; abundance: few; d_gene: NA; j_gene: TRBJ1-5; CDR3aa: CASSLWGGTDSNQPQHF; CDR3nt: TGTGCCAGCAGTTTATGGGGAGGGACGGATAGCAATCAGCCCCAGCATTTT
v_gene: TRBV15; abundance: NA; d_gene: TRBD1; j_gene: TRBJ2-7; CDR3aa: CATSRDSWQGASEQYF; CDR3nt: TGTGCCACCAGCAGAGATTCATGGCAGGGGGCAAGCGAGCAGTACTTC
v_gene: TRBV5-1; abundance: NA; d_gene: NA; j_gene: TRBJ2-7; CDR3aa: CASSLSGKPSYEQYF; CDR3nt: TGCGCCAGCAGCTTGTCGGGGAAACCCTCCTACGAGCAGTACTTC
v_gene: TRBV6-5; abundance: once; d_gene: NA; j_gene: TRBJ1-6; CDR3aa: CASTPGRNSPLHF; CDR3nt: TGTGCCAGCACCCCGGGACGGAATTCACCCCTCCACTTT
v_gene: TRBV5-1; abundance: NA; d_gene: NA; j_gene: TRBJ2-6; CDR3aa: CASSLGSSGANVLTF; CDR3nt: TGCGCCAGCAGCTTGGGAAGCTCTGGGGCCAACGTCCTGACTTTC
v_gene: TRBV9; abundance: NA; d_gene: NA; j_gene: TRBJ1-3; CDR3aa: CASSVEKASYSGNTIYF; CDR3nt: TGTGCCAGCAGCGTAGAAAAGGCGTCATACTCTGGAAACACCATATATTTT
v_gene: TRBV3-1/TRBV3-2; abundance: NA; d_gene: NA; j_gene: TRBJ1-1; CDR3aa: CATAASSRGRGTEAFF; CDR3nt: TGTGCCACCGCCGCATCTTCCAGGGGAAGGGGGACTGAAGCTTTCTTT
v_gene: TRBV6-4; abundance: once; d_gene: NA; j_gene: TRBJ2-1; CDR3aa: CASSDSRWGAEANEQFF; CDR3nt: TGTGCCAGCAGTGACTCGAGATGGGGGGCCGAGGCCAATGAGCAGTTCTTC
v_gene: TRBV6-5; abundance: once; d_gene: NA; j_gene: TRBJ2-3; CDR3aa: CASSPTGISTDTQYF; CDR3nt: TGTGCCAGCAGCCCGACTGGGATTAGCACAGATACGCAGTATTTT
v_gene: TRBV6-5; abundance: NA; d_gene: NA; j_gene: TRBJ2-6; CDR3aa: CASSYGASGANVLTF; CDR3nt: TGTGCCAGCAGTTACGGGGCCTCTGGGGCCAACGTCCTGACTTTC
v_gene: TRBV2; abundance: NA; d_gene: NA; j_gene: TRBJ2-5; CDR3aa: CASSDARQGGETQYF; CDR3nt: TGTGCCAGCAGTGATGCGCGACAGGGAGGGGAGACCCAGTACTTC
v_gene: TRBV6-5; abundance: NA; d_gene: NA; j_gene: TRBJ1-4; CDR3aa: CASSYGTPPSEKLFF; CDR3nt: TGTGCCAGCAGTTACGGGACACCGCCAAGTGAAAAACTGTTTTTT
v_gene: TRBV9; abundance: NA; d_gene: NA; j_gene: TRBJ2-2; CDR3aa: CASSVEGGRNTGELFF; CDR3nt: TGTGCCAGCAGCGTAGAGGGGGGCAGGAACACCGGGGAGCTGTTTTTT
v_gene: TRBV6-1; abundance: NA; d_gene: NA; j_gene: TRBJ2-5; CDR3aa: CASSEGDSLYQETQYF; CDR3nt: TGTGCCAGCAGTGAAGGAGACAGCTTGTACCAAGAGACCCAGTACTTC
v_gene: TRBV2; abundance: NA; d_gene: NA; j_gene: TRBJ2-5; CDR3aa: CASSLGLETQYF; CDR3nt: TGTGCCAGCAGCCTGGGCTTAGAGACCCAGTACTTC
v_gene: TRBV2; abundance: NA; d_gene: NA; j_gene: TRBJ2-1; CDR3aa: CASSLYNEQFF; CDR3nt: TGTGCCAGCAGCTTATACAATGAGCAGTTCTTC
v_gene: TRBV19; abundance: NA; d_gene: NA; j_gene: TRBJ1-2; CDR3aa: CASSYVYGYTF; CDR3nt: TGTGCCAGTAGTTATGTCTATGGCTACACCTTC
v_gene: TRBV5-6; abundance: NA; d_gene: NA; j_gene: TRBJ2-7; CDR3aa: CASSLVNGFSYEQYF; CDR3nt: TGTGCCAGCAGCTTGGTGAACGGATTCTCCTACGAGCAGTACTTC
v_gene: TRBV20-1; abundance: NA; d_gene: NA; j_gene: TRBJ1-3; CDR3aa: CSASLGNTIYF; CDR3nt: TGCAGTGCTAGTTTGGGAAACACCATATATTTT
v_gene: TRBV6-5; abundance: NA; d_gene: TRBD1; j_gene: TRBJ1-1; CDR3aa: CASNLGQGTEAFF; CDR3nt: TGTGCCAGCAACTTGGGACAGGGAACTGAAGCTTTCTTT
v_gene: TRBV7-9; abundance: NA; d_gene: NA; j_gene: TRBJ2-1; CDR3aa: CASSLGPDNEQFF; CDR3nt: TGTGCCAGCAGCTTAGGTCCTGACAATGAGCAGTTCTTC
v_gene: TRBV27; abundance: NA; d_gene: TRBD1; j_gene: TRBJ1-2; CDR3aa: CASSTGGGGYTF; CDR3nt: TGTGCCAGCAGCACAGGGGGCGGTGGCTACACCTTC
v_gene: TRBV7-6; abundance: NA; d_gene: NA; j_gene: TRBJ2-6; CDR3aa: CASSPPRLHSGANVLTF; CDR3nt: TGTGCCAGCAGCCCACCTCGACTGCACTCTGGGGCCAACGTCCTGACTTTC
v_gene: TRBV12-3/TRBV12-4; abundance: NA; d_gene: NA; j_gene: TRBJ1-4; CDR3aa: CASRGSWEEKLFF; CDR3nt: TGTGCCAGCCGGGGGTCCTGGGAGGAAAAACTGTTTTTT
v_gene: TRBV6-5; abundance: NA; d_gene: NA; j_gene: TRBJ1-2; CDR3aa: CASSRGAAAYGYTF; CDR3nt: TGTGCCAGCAGTCGCGGGGCGGCCGCTTATGGCTACACCTTC
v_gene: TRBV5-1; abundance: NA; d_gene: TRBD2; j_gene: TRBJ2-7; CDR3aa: CASRVLGLAGSYEQYF; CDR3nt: TGCGCCAGCAGAGTTTTGGGGCTAGCGGGCTCCTACGAGCAGTACTTC
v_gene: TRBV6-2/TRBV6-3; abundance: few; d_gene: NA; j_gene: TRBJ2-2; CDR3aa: CASSPTSSGELFF; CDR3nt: TGTGCCAGCAGCCCTACTAGCTCCGGGGAGCTGTTTTTT
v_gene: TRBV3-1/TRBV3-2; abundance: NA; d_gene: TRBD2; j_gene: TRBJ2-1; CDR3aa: CASSPSGWNEQFF; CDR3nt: TGTGCCAGCTCTCCTAGCGGTTGGAATGAGCAGTTCTTC
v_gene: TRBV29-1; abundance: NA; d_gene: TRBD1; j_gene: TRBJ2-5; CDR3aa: CSVTPRTGQETQYF; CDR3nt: TGCAGCGTCACCCCGAGGACAGGACAAGAGACCCAGTACTTC
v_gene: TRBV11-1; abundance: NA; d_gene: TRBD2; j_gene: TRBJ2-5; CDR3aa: CASTGSSGYQETQYF; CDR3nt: TGTGCCAGCACAGGGTCTAGCGGGTACCAAGAGACCCAGTACTTC
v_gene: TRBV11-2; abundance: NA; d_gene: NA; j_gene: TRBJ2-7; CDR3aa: CASGDGSYEQYF; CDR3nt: TGTGCCAGCGGGGACGGCTCCTACGAGCAGTACTTC
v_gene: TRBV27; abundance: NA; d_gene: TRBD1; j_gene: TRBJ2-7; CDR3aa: CASSPGQTPFYEQYF; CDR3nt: TGTGCCAGCAGTCCGGGACAGACTCCCTTTTACGAGCAGTACTTC
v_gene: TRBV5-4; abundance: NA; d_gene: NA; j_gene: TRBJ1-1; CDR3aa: CASSSPSSSGIGTEAFF; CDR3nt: TGTGCCAGCAGCTCCCCGTCGTCTTCAGGGATTGGCACTGAAGCTTTCTTT
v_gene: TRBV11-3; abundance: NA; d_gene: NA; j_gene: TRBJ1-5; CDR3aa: CASSFRPEYSNQPQHF; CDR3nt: TGTGCCAGCAGCTTCAGGCCGGAATATAGCAATCAGCCCCAGCATTTT
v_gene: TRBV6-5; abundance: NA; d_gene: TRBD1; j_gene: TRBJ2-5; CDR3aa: CASTSGTGGLETQYF; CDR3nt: TGTGCCAGCACCTCTGGGACAGGGGGCTTAGAGACCCAGTACTTC
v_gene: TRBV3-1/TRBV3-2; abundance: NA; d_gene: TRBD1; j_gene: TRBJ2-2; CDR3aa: CASSQAGGFIGELFF; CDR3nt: TGTGCCAGCAGCCAAGCAGGGGGCTTCATCGGGGAGCTGTTTTTT
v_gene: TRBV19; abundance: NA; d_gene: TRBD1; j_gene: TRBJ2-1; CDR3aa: CASSIGRGPYNEQFF; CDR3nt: TGTGCCAGTAGTATAGGCAGGGGGCCCTACAATGAGCAGTTCTTC
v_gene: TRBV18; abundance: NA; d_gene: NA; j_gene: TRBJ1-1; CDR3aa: CASSGTRDTEAFF; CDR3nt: TGTGCCAGCTCAGGGACCAGGGACACTGAAGCTTTCTTT
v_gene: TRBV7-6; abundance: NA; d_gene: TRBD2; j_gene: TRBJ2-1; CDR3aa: CASRPGGIRYNEQFF; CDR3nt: TGTGCCAGCAGGCCCGGGGGGATCCGCTACAATGAGCAGTTCTTC
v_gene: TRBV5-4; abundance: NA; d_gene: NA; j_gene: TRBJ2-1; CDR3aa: CASSSIASPQFF; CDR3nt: TGTGCCAGCAGCTCAATAGCGTCCCCTCAGTTCTTC
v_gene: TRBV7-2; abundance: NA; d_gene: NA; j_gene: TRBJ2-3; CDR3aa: CASSLALGTDTQYF; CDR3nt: TGTGCCAGCAGCTTAGCCCTCGGCACAGATACGCAGTATTTT
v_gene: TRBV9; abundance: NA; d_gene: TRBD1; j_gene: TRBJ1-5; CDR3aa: CASSVGDRDKPQHF; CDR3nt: TGTGCCAGCAGCGTAGGGGACAGGGATAAGCCCCAGCATTTT
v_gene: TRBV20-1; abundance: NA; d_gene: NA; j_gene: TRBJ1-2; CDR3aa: CSAREDGYTF; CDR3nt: TGCAGTGCTAGGGAGGATGGCTACACCTTC
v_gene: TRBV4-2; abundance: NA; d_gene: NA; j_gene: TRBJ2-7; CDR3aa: CASSQGGPSSYEQYF; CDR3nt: TGTGCCAGCAGCCAAGGGGGGCCCAGCTCCTACGAGCAGTACTTC
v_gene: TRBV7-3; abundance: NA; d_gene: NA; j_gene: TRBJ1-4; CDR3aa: CASSLGGGRDEKLFF; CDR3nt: TGTGCCAGCAGCTTAGGGGGAGGCAGGGATGAAAAACTGTTTTTT
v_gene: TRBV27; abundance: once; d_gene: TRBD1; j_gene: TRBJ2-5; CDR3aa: CASSFIVGTVEAQYF; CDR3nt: TGTGCCAGCAGTTTTATCGTCGGGACAGTAGAGGCCCAGTACTTC